This T cell receptor beta chain derives from a study of OX40 agonist ivuxolimab in advanced cancers. For the study in its entirety: Ivuxolimab was a fully human IgG2 agonistic monoclonal antibody targeting the costimulatory receptor OX40 (CD134). Peripheral TCRbeta sequencing was intended to test whether TCR sequence diversity was altered and clonal T-cell expansion was caused by ivuxolimab. Partial responses occurred in three dose-escalation patients: two with cutaneous melanoma and one with hepatocellular carcinoma. Of the approximately 54 patients in dose escalation, 19 had hepatocellular carcinoma, about 15 had melanoma, 9 had renal cell carcinoma and 9 had head and neck cancer. Intravenous ivuxolimab was administered to patients every 2 weeks at six dose levels: 0.01, 0.1, 0.3, 1.5, 3 and 10 mg/kg. Patients were allowed to have had prior anti-PD-1, anti-PD-L1 or anti-CTLA-4 therapy, and roughly 40% of the dose-escalation patients had been treated with checkpoint inhibitors. The paper describes the monotherapy dose-escalation part (N of about 47 patients) of the phase I trial of ivuxolimab. In the dose-escalation cohort, nearly 85% of patients were male, and the mean age was 60 years with a range of about 20 to 90.

Here V drops 5 bases and J drops 3 bases, and the junction holds 17 bases not matched to any gene. The CDR3, cysteine through phenylalanine, is 19 amino acids long. Only the CDR3 region is kept as DNA, spanning 57 bases read in frame from base 1. The germline V gene gives CDR1 as SGHTA and CDR2 as FQGNSA. A word on this clone: The specificity of this receptor is unknown. The input lacks base qualities; no much larger clone sits a single base away.

General findings and caveats noted by the study authors: In the 0.1-3.0 mg/kg groups, partial responders were among the patients with the lowest normalized peripheral clonal expansion, particularly in CD8+ T cells. On average, CD8+ T cells showed more expanded clones than CD4+ T cells after ivuxolimab. Low levels of normalized T-cell clonal expansion were also seen in some nonresponding patients. The antigen specificity of the peripheral T cells that underwent clonal expansion was not determined. At doses from 0.1 to 3.0 mg/kg, clonal expansion was seen in both CD4+ and CD8+ blood T cells between baseline and week 6.

The trial excluded patients who had a history of autoimmune disease or who were on systemic immunosuppression. Peripheral blood for TCR sequencing was collected from all dose cohorts at baseline, on cycle 4 day 1, and on cycle 7 day 1. The samples were taken from a phase I, first-in-human, multicenter, open-label dose-escalation trial of ivuxolimab. The trial enrolled adults with locally advanced or metastatic head and neck squamous cell, hepatocellular, melanoma or renal cell carcinoma. Before TCR sequencing, CD4+ and CD8+ T cells were separately sorted from peripheral blood. Genomic DNA was extracted from sorted cells for sequencing of the TCRbeta CDR3 region. The immunoSEQ Assay was used to sequence the TCRbeta CDR3 regions. In TCRdb, the immuneACCESS table is reduced to in-frame sequences with V and J assigned. These tables do not hold every clone; where another copy was compared, an unresolved V gene accounts for under half, and the others remain unexplained. The sample table holds 68,000 or so clones, of which roughly 83% were seen once. Roughly 1.4% of the sample comes from the top ten.

Sequenced here: CD4+ or CD8+ T cells sorted from blood, sampled in a trial of the OX40 agonist ivuxolimab. The V and J genes are TRBV7-2 and TRBJ2-7; 12 nucleotides in the junction match TRBD2. The TCR was taken from an adult with an advanced solid tumor such as melanoma, head and neck, liver or kidney cancer. Here the CDR3 is given as CASSPYGVLAGGSFYEQYF. The DNA sequence is as follows: TGTGCCAGCAGCCCCTACGGGGTACTAGCGGGGGGTTCCTTCTACGAGCAGTACTTC.